Listed here is a single T cell receptor (beta chain). Its antigen is not identified. Assay used: immunoSEQ multiplex PCR; TCRdb lists only in-frame clones, some missing. The sample gives tens of thousands of clones, around nine tenths of which show up once; approximately 0.8% is in the top ten. Samples were taken at baseline and on day 1 of cycles 4 and 7. This entry comes from a study of OX40 agonist ivuxolimab in advanced cancers. Study information: Patients were 65% to 85% male with ages roughly 23 to 79, mean about 60.

Study observations and caveats: Compared with CD4+, CD8+ T cells on average had more expanded clones.

Sequencing used CD4+ or CD8+ T cells sorted from blood, obtained in a trial of the OX40 agonist ivuxolimab. The TCR was taken from an adult with an advanced solid tumor such as melanoma, head and neck, liver or kidney cancer.

The CDR3 DNA is TGTGCCAGCAGTTTGGTCGTGAACACTGAAGCTTTCTTT. Protein sequence: CASSLVVNTEAFF. This chain links TRBV7-8 with TRBJ1-1; no definite D call. The CDR3 is made up of 13 amino acids. Germline loops: CDR1 SGHVS, CDR2 FQNEAQ. V lost 6 bases to trimming and J lost 0 bases, with 8 bases between them.